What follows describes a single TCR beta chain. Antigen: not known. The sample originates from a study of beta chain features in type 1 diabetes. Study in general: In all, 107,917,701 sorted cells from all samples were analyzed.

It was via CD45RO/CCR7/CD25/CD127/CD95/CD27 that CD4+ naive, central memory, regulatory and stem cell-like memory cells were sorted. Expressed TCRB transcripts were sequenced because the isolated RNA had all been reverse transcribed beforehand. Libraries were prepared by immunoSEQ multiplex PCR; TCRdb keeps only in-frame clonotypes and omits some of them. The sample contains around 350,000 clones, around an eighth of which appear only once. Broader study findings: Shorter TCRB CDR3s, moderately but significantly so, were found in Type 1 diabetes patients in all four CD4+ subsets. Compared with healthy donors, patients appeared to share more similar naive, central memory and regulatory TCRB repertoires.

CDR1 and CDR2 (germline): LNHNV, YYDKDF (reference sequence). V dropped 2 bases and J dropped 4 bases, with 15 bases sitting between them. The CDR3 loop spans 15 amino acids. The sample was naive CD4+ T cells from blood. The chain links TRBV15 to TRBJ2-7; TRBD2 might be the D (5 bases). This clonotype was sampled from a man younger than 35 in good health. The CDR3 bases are TGTGCCACCAGCAGACTAGAGGGTGGGGTATACGAGCAGTACTTC. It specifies CATSRLEGGVYEQYF. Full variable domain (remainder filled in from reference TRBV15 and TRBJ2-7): DAMVIQNPRYQVTQFGKPVTLSCSQTLNHNVMYWYQQKSSQAPKLLFHYYDKDFNNEADTPDNFQSRRPNTSFCFLDIRSPGLGDTAMYLCATSRLEGGVYEQYFGPGTRLTVT.